The 31 T cell receptor beta chains presented below share a single source sample, sequenced in a study of cytomegalovirus exposure and HLA in healthy donors. The PCR used 60 Vbeta and 13 Jbeta primers. Method: immunoSEQ multiplex PCR; TCRdb's copy keeps in-frame clones and lacks some. The sample has approximately 84,000 clones; over 75% are singletons. Sample: PBMCs. The receptors derive from a male donor in good health and CMV-seropositive.

This chain connects TRBV30 to TRBJ2-3; TRBD2 agrees at 9 bases. This CDR3 comprises 15 residues. Unmatched junction bases numbered 2, after V lost 0 bases and J lost 1 base. The germline gives CDR1 GTSNPN, CDR2 SVGIG (reference sequence). Written as DNA, the CDR3 is TGTGCCTGGAGTGTACGACTAGCGGGCACAGATACGCAGTATTTT. Translating gives CAWSVRLAGTDTQYF.

The chain couples TRBV9 to TRBJ1-2; tentative D call: TRBD1 (6 bases). CDR1 is SGDLS, CDR2 YYNGEE, per germline. V was cut by 3 bases and J by 4 bases, with 13 bases left in between. This CDR3 has 14 amino acids. The CDR3 DNA sequence: TGTGCCAGCAGCGCATCCGGGACAACCTATGGCTACACCTTC. This sequence encodes CASSASGTTYGYTF.

The chain couples TRBV5-4 to TRBJ2-7; 8 bases match TRBD2. Unmatched junction bases numbered 8, after V lost 0 bases and J lost 0 bases. The V gene's germline CDR1 is SGHNT and CDR2 YYREEE (reference sequence). This CDR3 has 17 amino acids. In DNA form, the CDR3 reads TGTGCCAGCAGCTTGGCCTTTTCGGGAGGGAGCTCCTACGAGCAGTACTTC. Amino acid sequence: CASSLAFSGGSSYEQYF.

The rearrangement links TRBV27 to TRBJ1-5; 8 bases match TRBD1. Germline V gives CDR1 MNHEY, CDR2 SMNVEV (reference sequence). This CDR3 comprises 15 residues. V dropped 7 bases and J dropped 0; count of bases not matched to a gene: 5. The CDR3 spells CASKDRVNSNQPQHF. In DNA, the CDR3 is TGTGCCAGCAAGGACAGGGTCAATAGCAATCAGCCCCAGCATTTT.

The chain employs TRBV9 and TRBJ2-7; 12 bases align to TRBD1. V was clipped by 2 bases and J by 5 bases; unmatched bases: 11. Germline V gene sequence: CDR1 SGDLS, CDR2 YYNGEE. This CDR3 has 17 residues. CDR3 protein: CASSVGDRGPLFDEQYF. In DNA form, the CDR3 reads TGTGCCAGCAGCGTTGGGGACAGGGGGCCCTTATTCGACGAGCAGTACTTC.

This chain connects TRBV29-1 to TRBJ2-2; 7 bases are shared with TRBD1. This CDR3 comprises 18 residues. The V gene's germline CDR1 is SQVTM and CDR2 ANQGSEA. With 5 bases clipped from V and 3 bases from J, the junction kept 18 bases outside the gene matches. The CDR3 here is CSVYIDRVGLVDTGELFF. The CDR3 DNA follows: TGCAGCGTTTACATTGACAGGGTAGGCTTAGTAGACACCGGGGAGCTGTTTTTT.

The CDR3 coding sequence is TGTGCCAGCAGCTTAGATTATTCAGGGGTATATGGCTACACCTTC. Translation gives CASSLDYSGVYGYTF. This sequence joins TRBV11-2 and TRBJ1-2; D possibly corresponds to TRBD1 (6 bases). The CDR3 has 15 residues. Germline lookup yields CDR1 SGHAT and CDR2 FQNNGV. Trimming removed 0 bases from V and 5 bases from J, with 13 bases in between. The variable domain in full, with the rest retrieved from reference TRBV11-2 and TRBJ1-2, is EAGVAQSPRYKIIEKRQSVAFWCNPISGHATLYWYQQILGQGPKLLIQFQNNGVVDDSQLPKDRFSAERLKGVDSTLKIQPAKLEDSAVYLCASSLDYSGVYGYTFGSGTRLTVV.

This chain uses TRBV29-1 with TRBJ2-5, with no clear D. V was trimmed by 4 bases and J by 1 base, leaving 10 bases between them. Germline V CDR1 and CDR2: SQVTM, ANQGSEA. CDR3 size: 13 residues. The CDR3 DNA sequence: TGCAGCGTTGTGCCAGGTGCCCAAGAGACCCAGTACTTC. This translates into CSVVPGAQETQYF.

This sequence joins TRBV28 and TRBJ2-5; 8 bases agree with TRBD1. Germline CDR1 and CDR2: MDHEN and SYDVKM. The trim removed 6 bases at V and 4 bases at J, leaving 10 bases unmatched. CDR3 length equals 15 residues. The CDR3: CASSSPQGQGETQYF. For the CDR3, the DNA is TGTGCCAGCAGCTCCCCCCAAGGACAGGGAGAGACCCAGTACTTC.

The V call is TRBV19, the J call TRBJ2-1; 7 bases are shared with TRBD1. CDR1 is LNHDA, CDR2 SQIVND, per germline (reference sequence). The CDR3 is 16 residues long. With 5 bases clipped from V and 7 bases from J, the junction kept 14 bases outside the gene matches. The CDR3 DNA reads TGTGCCAGTAGTCACCCCCGGGACAGAACGTTAAATGAGCAGTTCTTC. The encoded protein is CASSHPRDRTLNEQFF. Using reference TRBV19 and TRBJ2-1 for the parts outside the CDR3, the full variable domain is DGGITQSPKYLFRKEGQNVTLSCEQNLNHDAMYWYRQDPGQGLRLIYYSQIVNDFQKGDIAEGYSVSREKKESFPLTVTSAQKNPTAFYLCASSHPRDRTLNEQFFGPGTRLTVL.

The V gene is TRBV21-1, the J gene TRBJ2-7; the DNA was not used to check the table's D call, TRBD1. TRBV21-1 is a known pseudogene. CDR3 length: 16 residues. CDR3 bases: TGTGCCAGCAGCAGAACCGATGACAGGGAATTCTGCGAGCAGTACTTC. It is translated as CASSRTDDREFCEQYF.

This clone has just a few counts. J is TRBJ2-7 and V is TRBV6-1; 9 bases align to TRBD1. Trimming cost V 1 base and J 6 bases; bases outside gene matches: 7. The length of the CDR3 is 15 residues. Germline V gene sequence: CDR1 MNHNS, CDR2 SASEGT. The CDR3 nucleotides are TGTGCCAGCAGTGAAGTAACCGGGACAGGGCTCGAGCAGTACTTC. Translating it yields CASSEVTGTGLEQYF.

This chain links TRBV9 with TRBJ2-2, with D unresolved. Germline CDR1 is SGDLS and CDR2 is YYNGEE. The CDR3 consists of 14 residues. V was clipped by 7 bases and J by 0 bases, with 10 bases between them. The CDR3 reads CASCRGSNTGELFF. As DNA, the CDR3 is TGTGCCAGCTGCAGAGGATCGAACACCGGGGAGCTGTTTTTT.

This chain connects TRBV5-6 to TRBJ2-5; 7 nucleotides align to TRBD2. The germline V gene has CDR1 SGHDT and CDR2 YYEEEE. The trim removed 6 bases at V and 5 bases at J, leaving 13 bases unmatched. The CDR3 sequence is 15 residues long. CDR3 sequence: CASTALGEGGETQYF. CDR3 nucleotides: TGTGCCAGCACCGCACTAGGGGAGGGAGGGGAGACCCAGTACTTC.

This clone was seen a handful of times. This chain links TRBV6-6 with TRBJ1-5; 9 nucleotides align to TRBD1. V shed 6 bases, J shed 2 bases, and the junction held 5 bases outside the gene matches. Germline assignment: CDR1 MNHNY and CDR2 SVGAGI (reference sequence). This CDR3 region has 15 residues. The DNA for the CDR3 is TGTGCCAGCAGCTGGACAGGGGAGCGCAATCAGCCCCAGCATTTT. It is translated as CASSWTGERNQPQHF.

This chain connects TRBV27 to TRBJ2-3; TRBD2 agrees at 8 bases. Per germline, CDR1 MNHEY and CDR2 SMNVEV (reference sequence). CDR3 size: 16 residues. V gave up 4 bases and J gave up 5 bases; unmatched junction bases: 11. CDR3 coding DNA: TGTGCCAGCAGTTCCCCACAAGGAGCGGGGGAAGATACGCAGTATTTT. Amino acid sequence: CASSSPQGAGEDTQYF.

This clone came up once. In DNA form, the CDR3 reads TGTGCCAGTGCGTTAATTACAGGGAGTAGGGAGACCCAGTACTTC. It yields the protein CASALITGSRETQYF. The chain combines TRBV19 with TRBJ2-5; D perhaps matches TRBD1 (6 bases). CDR3 length: 15 residues. Germline CDR1 is LNHDA and CDR2 is SQIVND (reference sequence). Trimming pared 8 bases from V and 5 bases from J, leaving 21 bases between.

The rearrangement uses TRBV4-2 and TRBJ2-5, with D possibly being TRBD1 (6 bases). Germline values: CDR1 LGHNA, CDR2 YNFKEQ. This CDR3 region has 15 residues. V lost 4 bases to trimming and J lost 3 bases, with 15 bases between them. CDR3 nucleotide sequence: TGTGCCAGCAGCCTAGGACAGCAGGAGAAAGAGACCCAGTACTTC. Translated, it gives CASSLGQQEKETQYF.

The chain is built from TRBV4-2 and TRBJ1-2, with D uncertain. CDR3 size: 12 residues. Germline assignment: CDR1 LGHNA and CDR2 YNFKEQ. V was cut by 1 base and J by 10 bases, with 10 bases left in between. CDR3 protein: CASSQGPVAYTF. CDR3 sequence (DNA): TGTGCCAGCAGCCAAGGTCCGGTTGCCTACACCTTC.

The chain is built from TRBV27 and TRBJ2-1; D is perhaps TRBD1 (5 bases). Germline loops: CDR1 MNHEY, CDR2 SMNVEV (reference sequence). V was pared by 5 bases and J by 5 bases, with 13 bases between. This CDR3 comprises 14 residues. CDR3: CASSRPGANNEQFF. CDR3 nucleotide sequence: TGTGCCAGCAGTCGACCTGGGGCAAACAATGAGCAGTTCTTC.

V is TRBV9 and J is TRBJ2-1; 7 nucleotides align to TRBD1. V gave up 3 bases and J gave up 2 bases; unmatched junction bases: 5. The CDR3 totals 15 residues. Germline V gives CDR1 SGDLS, CDR2 YYNGEE. The CDR3 nucleotides read TGTGCCAGCAGCGGAGGACAGGCAACCTACAATGAGCAGTTCTTC. This sequence encodes CASSGGQATYNEQFF.

A few counts support this clone. The chain is built from TRBV5-1 and TRBJ2-3; perhaps TRBD2 as D (5 bases). Germline CDR1 is SGHRS and CDR2 is YFSETQ. This CDR3 region has 16 residues. Trimming took 1 base from V and 1 from J, leaving 13 bases between them. The CDR3 sequence: CASSLWGPAGTDTQYF. As DNA, the CDR3 is TGCGCCAGCAGCTTGTGGGGTCCAGCGGGCACAGATACGCAGTATTTT.

The chain uses TRBV30 and TRBJ2-5; 10 bases are shared with TRBD1. Matching the DNA end better, TRBJ2-7 makes the J call doubtful. Germline values: CDR1 GTSNPN, CDR2 SVGIG (reference sequence). This CDR3 contains 16 residues. The CDR3 nucleotides are TGTGCCTGGAGTAGCAAGGACAGGGGGGTTTCCTACGAGCAGTACTTC. This sequence encodes CAWSSKDRGVSYEQYF.

The rearrangement joins TRBV7-2 to TRBJ1-1; D ambiguous. The CDR3 is 12 residues long. CDR1 and CDR2 from the germline V gene are SGHTA and FQGNSA. V lost 4 bases, J lost 10 bases, and 13 bases lay in between. DNA for the CDR3: TGTGCCAGCAGCTCAAGAGGAGGAGTAGCTTTCTTT. Its translation: CASSSRGGVAFF.

The chain is built from TRBV7-2 and TRBJ1-6, with D possibly TRBD1 on 5 matching bases. CDR3 length: 13 amino acids. Germline assignment: CDR1 SGHTA and CDR2 FQGNSA. V was clipped by 5 bases and J by 6 bases, with 8 bases between them. CDR3 amino acids: CASSPTVNSPLHF. CDR3 nucleotides: TGTGCCAGCAGCCCGACAGTTAATTCACCCCTCCACTTT.

This clone has a single count. The CDR3: CASSRGQSWANEQFF. The DNA of the CDR3 is TGTGCCAGCAGTCGGGGACAGAGCTGGGCCAATGAGCAGTTCTTC. The rearrangement uses TRBV6-5 and TRBJ2-1; 7 bases fit TRBD1. Germline loops: CDR1 MNHEY, CDR2 SVGAGI. Trimming cost V 5 bases and J 6 bases; bases outside gene matches: 10. CDR3 length equals 15 residues.

The chain is built from TRBV7-2 and TRBJ2-1, with a weak D call TRBD2 (7 bases). The CDR3 has 18 residues. The V end lost 2 bases, the J end lost 8 bases, and 25 bases lay between the germline ends. Germline CDR1 SGHTA, CDR2 FQGNSA. The CDR3 here is CASSLFPRGAQREHEQFF. The DNA for the CDR3 is TGTGCCAGCAGCTTATTCCCACGGGGGGCGCAGAGGGAGCATGAGCAGTTCTTC.

The CDR3 DNA reads as TGTGCCAGCTCACCTCTGGGAGGGACTGAAGCTTTCTTT. It codes for CASSPLGGTEAFF. The V gene is TRBV18, the J gene TRBJ1-1; D ambiguous. CDR1 is KGHSH and CDR2 is LQKENI in the germline V gene. V was cut by 3 bases and J by 5 bases, with 10 bases left in between. The CDR3 is 13 residues long.

This clone has just one count. The chain couples TRBV7-2 to TRBJ2-7, with a possible D match to TRBD1 (6 bases). This CDR3 spans 13 amino acids. Deletions cut 5 bases from V and 6 bases from J, with 14 bases between. Germline loops: CDR1 SGHTA, CDR2 FQGNSA. CDR3 coding DNA: TGTGCCAGCAGCAACTTACAGGGCGCCGAGCAGTACTTC. Its translation is CASSNLQGAEQYF.

The chain employs TRBV19 and TRBJ2-3, with D possibly TRBD1 on 6 matching bases. CDR1 and CDR2 (germline): LNHDA, SQIVND (reference sequence). V lost 5 bases and J 2 bases, leaving 17 bases between the germline ends. The CDR3 contains 16 residues. Written as DNA, the CDR3 is TGTGCCAGTAGTTCCCACACAGGGTCCGACACAGATACGCAGTATTTT. Its protein product is CASSSHTGSDTDTQYF.

The chain is built from TRBV27 and TRBJ1-1; TRBD1 agrees at 8 bases. Germline trimming cut 5 bases from V and 0 bases from J; bases unmatched to any gene: 8. Germline CDR1 MNHEY, CDR2 SMNVEV (reference sequence). The CDR3 has 16 amino acids. CDR3 amino acids: CASSPAQGAVNTEAFF. CDR3 nucleotides: TGTGCCAGCAGTCCGGCCCAGGGGGCGGTGAACACTGAAGCTTTCTTT.